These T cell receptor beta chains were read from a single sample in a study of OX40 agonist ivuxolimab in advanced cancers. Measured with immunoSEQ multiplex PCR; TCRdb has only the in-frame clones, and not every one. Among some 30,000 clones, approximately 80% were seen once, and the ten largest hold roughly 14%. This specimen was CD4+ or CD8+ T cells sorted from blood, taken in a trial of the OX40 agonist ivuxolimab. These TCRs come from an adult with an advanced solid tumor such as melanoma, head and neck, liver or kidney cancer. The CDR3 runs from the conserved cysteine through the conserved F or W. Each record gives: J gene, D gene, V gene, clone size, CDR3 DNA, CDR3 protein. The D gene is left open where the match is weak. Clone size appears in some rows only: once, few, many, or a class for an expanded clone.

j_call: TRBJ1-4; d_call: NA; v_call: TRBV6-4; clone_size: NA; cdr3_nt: NA; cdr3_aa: CASSDFRGFTPGGDEKLFF
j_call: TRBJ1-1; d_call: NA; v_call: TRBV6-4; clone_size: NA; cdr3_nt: TGTGCCAGCAGTGACTCCCCCCGGGGGGCTGGGAACACTGAAGCTTTCTTT; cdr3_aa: CASSDSPRGAGNTEAFF
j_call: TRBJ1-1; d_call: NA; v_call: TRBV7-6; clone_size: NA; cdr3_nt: TGTGCCAGCAGCTTAGGGGGGGGGACTGAAGCTTTCTTT; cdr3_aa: CASSLGGGTEAFF
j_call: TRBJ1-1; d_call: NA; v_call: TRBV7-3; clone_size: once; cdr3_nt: TGTGCCAGCAGCTTAAACCAGGGTGAAGCTTTCTTT; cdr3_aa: CASSLNQGEAFF
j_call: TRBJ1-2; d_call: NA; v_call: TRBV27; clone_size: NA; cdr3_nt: TGTGCCAGCAGTTTAGGTTCGGCAGGCGATGGCTACACCTTC; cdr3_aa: CASSLGSAGDGYTF
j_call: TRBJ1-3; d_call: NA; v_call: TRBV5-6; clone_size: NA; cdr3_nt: TGTGCCAGCAGCCGGACGGCCCCTGGAAACACCATATATTTT; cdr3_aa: CASSRTAPGNTIYF
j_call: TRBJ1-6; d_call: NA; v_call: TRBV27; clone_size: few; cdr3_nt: TGTGCCAGCAGTTTAAGGCTGGGATCTCATTCACCCCTCCACTTT; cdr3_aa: CASSLRLGSHSPLHF
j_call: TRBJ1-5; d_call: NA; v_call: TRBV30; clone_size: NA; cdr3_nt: TGTGCCTGGAACATTGGAGGGGGTCCAAATAGCAATCAGCCCCAGCATTTT; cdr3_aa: CAWNIGGGPNSNQPQHF
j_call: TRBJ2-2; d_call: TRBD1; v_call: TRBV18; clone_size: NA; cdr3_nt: TGTGCCAGCTCACCCCCGCAGGGGGCGACAGGGGAGCTGTTTTTT; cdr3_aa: CASSPPQGATGELFF
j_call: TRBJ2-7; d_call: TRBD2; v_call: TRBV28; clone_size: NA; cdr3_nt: TGTGCCAGCAGTTTACAGCGGGGGGGCCCCTACGAGCAGTACTTC; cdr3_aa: CASSLQRGGPYEQYF
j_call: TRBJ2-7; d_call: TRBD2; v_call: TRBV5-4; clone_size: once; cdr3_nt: TGTGCCAGCAGCTTGGAGGGACTAGGCTTCTACGAGCAGTACTTC; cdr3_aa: CASSLEGLGFYEQYF
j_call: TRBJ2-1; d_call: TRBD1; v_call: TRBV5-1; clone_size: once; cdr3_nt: TGCGCCAGCAGCTACAATACAGGGGTCAGGTCCTACAATGAGCAGTTCTTC; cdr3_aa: CASSYNTGVRSYNEQFF
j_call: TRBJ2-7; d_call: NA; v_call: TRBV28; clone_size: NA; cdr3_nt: TGTGCCAGCAGTTTCGGCAGGGAACCCTACGAGCAGTACTTC; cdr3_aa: CASSFGREPYEQYF
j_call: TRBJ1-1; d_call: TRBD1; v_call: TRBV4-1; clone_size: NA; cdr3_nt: TGCGCCAGCAGCCAAGAAGGGACAGCTTTGAACACTGAAGCTTTCTTT; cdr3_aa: CASSQEGTALNTEAFF
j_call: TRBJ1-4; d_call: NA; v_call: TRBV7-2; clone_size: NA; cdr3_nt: TGTGCCAGCAGCTTAAGGGTAACGGCTAATGAAAAACTGTTTTTT; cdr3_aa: CASSLRVTANEKLFF
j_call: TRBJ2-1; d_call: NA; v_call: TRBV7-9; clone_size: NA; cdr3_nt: TGTGCCAGCAGCATAGGGGACATCGCCTACAATGAGCAGTTCTTC; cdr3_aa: CASSIGDIAYNEQFF
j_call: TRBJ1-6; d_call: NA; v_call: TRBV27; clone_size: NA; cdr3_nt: TGTGCCAGCAGTTTGGAGAGCTCCTATAATTCACCCCTCCACTTT; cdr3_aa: CASSLESSYNSPLHF
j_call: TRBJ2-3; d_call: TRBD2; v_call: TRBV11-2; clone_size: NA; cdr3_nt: TGTGCCAGCAGCTCGGGCCGGACTAGCGGGGGCCGAGGAATAGATACGCAGTATTTT; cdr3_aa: CASSSGRTSGGRGIDTQYF
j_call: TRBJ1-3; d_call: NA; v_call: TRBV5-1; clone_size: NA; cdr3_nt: TGCGCCAGCAGCTCCGTCAGCTCTGGAAACACCATATATTTT; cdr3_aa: CASSSVSSGNTIYF
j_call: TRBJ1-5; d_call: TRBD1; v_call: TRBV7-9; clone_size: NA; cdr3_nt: TGTGCCAGCAGTTACTACGGACAGGGGGATCAGCCCCAGCATTTT; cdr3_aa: CASSYYGQGDQPQHF
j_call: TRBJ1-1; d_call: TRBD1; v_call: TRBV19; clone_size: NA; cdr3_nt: TGTGCCAGTAGTCCTACCCCGGGACAGCGGAACACTGAAGCTTTCTTT; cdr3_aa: CASSPTPGQRNTEAFF
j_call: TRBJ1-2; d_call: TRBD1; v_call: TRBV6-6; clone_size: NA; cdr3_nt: TGTGCCAGCAGTAACCGGGACAGGGTCTCCTATGGCTACACCTTC; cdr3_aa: CASSNRDRVSYGYTF
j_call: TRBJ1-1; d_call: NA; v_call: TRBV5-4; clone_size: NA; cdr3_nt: TGTGCCAGCAGCTCCGGGAGTTCCACTGAAGCTTTCTTT; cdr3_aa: CASSSGSSTEAFF
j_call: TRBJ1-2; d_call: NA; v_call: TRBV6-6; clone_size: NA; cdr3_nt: TGTGCCAGCAGTACCCCGCTCGGTGGCTACACCTTC; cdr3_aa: CASSTPLGGYTF
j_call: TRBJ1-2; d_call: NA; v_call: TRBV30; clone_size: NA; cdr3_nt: TGTGCCTGGAGTGTACCGCAGAGAAAGGTCGGGGGCTACACCTTC; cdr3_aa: CAWSVPQRKVGGYTF
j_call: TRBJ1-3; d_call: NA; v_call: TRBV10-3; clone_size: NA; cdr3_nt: TGTGCCATCAGAGGGAGGGCTGGAAACACCATATATTTT; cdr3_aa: CAIRGRAGNTIYF
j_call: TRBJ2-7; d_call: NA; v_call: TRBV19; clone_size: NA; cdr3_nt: TGTGCCACCTCTAGCCAAACCTCCTACGAGCAGTACTTC; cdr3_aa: CATSSQTSYEQYF
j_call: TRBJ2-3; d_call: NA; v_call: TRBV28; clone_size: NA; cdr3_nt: TGTGCCAGCAGCCGTGCGGACAGTCTGTGGGCAGATACGCAGTATTTT; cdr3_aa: CASSRADSLWADTQYF
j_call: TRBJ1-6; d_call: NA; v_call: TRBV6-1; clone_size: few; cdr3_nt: TGTGCCAGCAGTGTAGGGTCCCTTCCCCATAATTCACCCCTCCACTTT; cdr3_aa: CASSVGSLPHNSPLHF
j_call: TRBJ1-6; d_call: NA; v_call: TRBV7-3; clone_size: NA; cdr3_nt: TGTGCCAGCAGCCCTGGGAGGGAAGCACCCCTCCACTTT; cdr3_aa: CASSPGREAPLHF
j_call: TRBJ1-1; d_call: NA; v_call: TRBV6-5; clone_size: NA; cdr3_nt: TGTGCCAGCAGTTACGTGGACCGAATGGCAGCTTTCTTT; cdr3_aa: CASSYVDRMAAFF
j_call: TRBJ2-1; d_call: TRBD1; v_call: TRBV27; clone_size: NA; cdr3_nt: TGTGCCAGCAGTTCCACAGGGGGCTTATACAATGAGCAGTTCTTC; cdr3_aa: CASSSTGGLYNEQFF
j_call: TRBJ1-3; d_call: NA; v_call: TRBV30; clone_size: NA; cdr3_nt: TGTGCCTGGCCCTCTGGAAACACCATATATTTT; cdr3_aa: CAWPSGNTIYF
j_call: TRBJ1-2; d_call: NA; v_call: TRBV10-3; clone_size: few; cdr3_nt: TGTGCCATCAGTATAAGGGAACTTGATGGCTACACCTTC; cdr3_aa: CAISIRELDGYTF
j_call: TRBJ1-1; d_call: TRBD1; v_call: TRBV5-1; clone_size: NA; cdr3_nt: TGCGCCAGCAGCTTAGGGGGCGCGGTGAACACTGAAGCTTTCTTT; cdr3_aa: CASSLGGAVNTEAFF
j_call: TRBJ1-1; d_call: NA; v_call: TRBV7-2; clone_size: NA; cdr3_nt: TGTGCCAGCAGCTCCGGGACACCGAGAAGAAGTGGAGCCGAAGCTTTCTTT; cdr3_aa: CASSSGTPRRSGAEAFF
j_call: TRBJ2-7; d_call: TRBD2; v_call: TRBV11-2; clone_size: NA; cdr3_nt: TGTGCCAGCAGCCTCTTGGCGGGGGGTGCCTACGAGCAGTACTTC; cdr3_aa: CASSLLAGGAYEQYF
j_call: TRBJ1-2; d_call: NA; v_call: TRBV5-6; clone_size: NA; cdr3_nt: TGTGCCAGCAGCTTGGGTCCAAGTACAAACTATGGCTACACCTTC; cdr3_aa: CASSLGPSTNYGYTF
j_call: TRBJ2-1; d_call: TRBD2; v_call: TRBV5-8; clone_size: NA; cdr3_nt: TGTGCCAGCACCTTTAGCGGGGGGCGAGGCAATGAGCAGTTCTTC; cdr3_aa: CASTFSGGRGNEQFF
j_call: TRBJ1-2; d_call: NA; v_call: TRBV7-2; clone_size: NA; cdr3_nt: TGTGCCAGCACCCTACTCGAGGAGGGGGTATACTATGGCTACACCTTC; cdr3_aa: CASTLLEEGVYYGYTF
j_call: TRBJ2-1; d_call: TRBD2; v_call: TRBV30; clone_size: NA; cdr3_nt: TGTGCCTGGAGTGTTCGACTAGCGGGGGGGAAATATTACAATGAGCAGTTCTTC; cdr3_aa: CAWSVRLAGGKYYNEQFF
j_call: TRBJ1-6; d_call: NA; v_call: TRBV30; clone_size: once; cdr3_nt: TGTGCCTGGAGTACGTCCGGAAGGGGAGGGGGGGGCAATTCACCCCTCCACTTT; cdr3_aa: CAWSTSGRGGGGNSPLHF
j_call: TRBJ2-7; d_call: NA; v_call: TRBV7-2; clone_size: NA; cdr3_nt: TGTGCCAGCAGCCAGGAGGGGGGGCCGGGTCGCGAGCAGTACTTC; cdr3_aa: CASSQEGGPGREQYF
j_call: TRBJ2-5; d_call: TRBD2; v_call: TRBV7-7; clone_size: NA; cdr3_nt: TGTGCCAGCAGCCGTGGGGGGGAGGGAGAGACCCAGTACTTC; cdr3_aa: CASSRGGEGETQYF
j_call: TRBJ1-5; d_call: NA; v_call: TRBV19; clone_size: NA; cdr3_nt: TGTGCCAGTAGTCGGGGGACTCAGCCCCAGCATTTT; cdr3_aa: CASSRGTQPQHF
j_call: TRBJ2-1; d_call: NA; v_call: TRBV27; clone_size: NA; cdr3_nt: TGTGCCAGCAGTTGGACGTACGACAATGAGCAGTTCTTC; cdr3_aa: CASSWTYDNEQFF
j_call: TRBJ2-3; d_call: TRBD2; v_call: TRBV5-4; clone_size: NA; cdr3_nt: TGTGCCAGCAGCTCGCCGGGACTAGCGGGAGGGGGGAGTCCAGATACGCAGTATTTT; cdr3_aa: CASSSPGLAGGGSPDTQYF
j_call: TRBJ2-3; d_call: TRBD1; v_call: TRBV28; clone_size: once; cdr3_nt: TGTGCCAGTCGGACAGGGGTCAGGGGGAGCACAGATACGCAGTATTTT; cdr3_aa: CASRTGVRGSTDTQYF
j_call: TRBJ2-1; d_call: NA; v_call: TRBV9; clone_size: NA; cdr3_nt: TGTGCCAGCAGCGGAACCCCCGGGATCTCCTACAATGAGCAGTTCTTC; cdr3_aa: CASSGTPGISYNEQFF
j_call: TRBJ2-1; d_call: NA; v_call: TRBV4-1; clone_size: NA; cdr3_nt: TGCGCCAGCAGCCTCTATAGGGGGGCCCCGGACAATGAGCAGTTCTTC; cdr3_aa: CASSLYRGAPDNEQFF
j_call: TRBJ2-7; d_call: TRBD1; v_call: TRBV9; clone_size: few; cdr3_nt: TGTGCCAGCAGCCCCCGGGACAGGCTGATTAGCTCCTACGAGCAGTACTTC; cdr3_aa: CASSPRDRLISSYEQYF
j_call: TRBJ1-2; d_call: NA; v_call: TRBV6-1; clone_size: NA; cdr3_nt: TGTGCCAGCAGCAGGCAATATGGCTACACCTTC; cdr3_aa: CASSRQYGYTF
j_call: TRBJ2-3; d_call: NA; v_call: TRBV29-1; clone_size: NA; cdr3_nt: TGCAGCGTTGAAGAGAGGGGCGGCACAGATACGCAGTATTTT; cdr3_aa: CSVEERGGTDTQYF
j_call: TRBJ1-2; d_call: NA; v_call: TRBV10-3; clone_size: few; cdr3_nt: TGTGCCATCAGTGAGTCTAACGGGGGGGCGAATGGCTACACCTTC; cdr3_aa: CAISESNGGANGYTF